This T cell receptor (beta chain) was found in a study of patients and donors after allogeneic stem cell transplantation. CDR3 size: 15 residues. The V segment lost 7 bases and the J segment 5 bases; nucleotides outside the gene matches: 9. Germline V gene lookup returns CDR1 ENHRY and CDR2 SYGVKD. TCRdb reprocessed the RT-PCR reads with MiXCR, giving one entry per CDR3 protein. The sample contains about 960,000 distinct CDR3 sequences, under 20% of which appear only once. The V gene is TRBV10-3, the J gene TRBJ2-3; 10 nucleotides agree with TRBD2. Sequencing used blood, either unsorted or a sorted T cell fraction (not recorded which). This sequence was found in a human donor who was either an allogeneic HSCT recipient or a stem cell or donor lymphocyte infusion donor (not recorded which). It is not recorded whose cells these are; they may come from a transplant donor. CDR3 residues: CAITKSGGDLDTQYF. As DNA, the CDR3 is TGTGCCATCACCAAAAGCGGGGGGGACCTAGATACGCAGTATTTT.